Below are 27 T cell receptor beta chains sequenced from a single sample in a study of Ad26.COV2.S vaccination and SARS-CoV-2 variants. Measured with immunoSEQ multiplex PCR; TCRdb has only the in-frame clones, and not every one. The repertoire has roughly 390,000 clones, roughly nine tenths of them found once; the top ten carry 3% to 3.5%. As to treatment: 19 received Ad26.COV2.S at low or high dose, single or two shots; roughly five received placebo; per-sample allocation not given. The samples date from day 63 after the first vaccine or placebo injection. Sequences were derived from peripheral blood, sampled in a trial of Ad26.COV2.S vaccine versus placebo. The receptors here all came from a person between 18 and 65 years old who received the Ad26.COV2.S COVID-19 vaccine or a placebo.

The genes are TRBV10-1 and TRBJ1-2; possibly TRBD1 for D (5 bases). The CDR3 has 14 residues. CDR1 is WNHNN and CDR2 is SYGVQD in the germline V gene (reference sequence). The germline V and J ends were trimmed by 3 bases and 4 bases, with 12 bases remaining between them. The DNA of the CDR3 is TGCGCCAGCAGTGACAGGGTTGGTAGCTATGGCTACACCTTC. Translation: CASSDRVGSYGYTF.

J is TRBJ1-2 and V is TRBV19, with D unresolved. Germline values: CDR1 LNHDA, CDR2 SQIVND (reference sequence). V dropped 6 bases and J dropped 3 bases, with 5 bases sitting between them. The length of the CDR3 is 11 residues. The CDR3 spells CASREDYGYTF. CDR3 DNA: TGTGCCAGTAGGGAGGACTATGGCTACACCTTC.

The chain carries TRBV6-5 and TRBJ1-4; TRBD1 is a possible D gene (5 bases). With 0 bases removed from V and 0 bases from J, the gap between germline ends came to 8 bases. The CDR3 contains 16 residues. Germline V gives CDR1 MNHEY, CDR2 SVGAGI. CDR3 sequence (DNA): TGTGCCAGCAGTTACTCAGGGGCCGCAACTAATGAAAAACTGTTTTTT. Protein product: CASSYSGAATNEKLFF.

V usage is TRBV5-6 and J usage is TRBJ1-3, with D uncertain. This CDR3 spans 15 amino acids. Trimming removed 0 bases at V and 1 base at J, with 8 bases between. Germline V CDR1 and CDR2: SGHDT, YYEEEE. The CDR3 loop is CASSLGPSSGNTIYF. CDR3 DNA sequence: TGTGCCAGCAGCTTGGGGCCCTCGTCTGGAAACACCATATATTTT.

CDR3 region: CASSPSIITGPTDLETQYF. The CDR3 coding sequence is TGTGCCAGCTCACCAAGCATTATCACCGGGCCTACAGATCTGGAGACCCAGTACTTC. V is TRBV18 and J is TRBJ2-5, with D uncertain. V was trimmed by 2 bases and J by 5 bases, leaving 27 bases between them. Germline values: CDR1 KGHSH, CDR2 LQKENI. The CDR3 is made up of 19 amino acids.

The V call is TRBV15, the J call TRBJ2-7; 9 bases line up with TRBD1. V shed 0 bases and J 5 bases; nucleotides not matched to a gene: 5. The CDR3 spans 15 residues. Germline CDR1 and CDR2: LNHNV and YYDKDF (reference sequence). The CDR3 nucleotides are TGTGCCACCAGCAGAGAGGACAGGGGAAGCGACGAGCAGTACTTC. Translating it yields CATSREDRGSDEQYF.

The rearrangement links TRBV3-1 (or the pseudogene TRBV3-2) to TRBJ1-4; D perhaps matches TRBD1 (5 bases). The CDR3 consists of 15 residues. Germline V CDR1 and CDR2: LGHDT, YNNKEL (reference sequence). Deletions cut 4 bases from V and 8 bases from J, with 17 bases between. The CDR3 DNA reads as TGTGCCAGCAGCCTTAAAAGAGGGGTTGCGGAAAAACTGTTTTTT. Translated, it gives CASSLKRGVAEKLFF.

The J gene is TRBJ2-1, the V gene TRBV2; D is uncertain. Trimming left V 6 bases short and J 12 bases short, with 24 bases between. The CDR3 runs to 15 residues. The V gene's germline CDR1 is SNHLY and CDR2 FYNNEI. CDR3 nucleotide sequence: TGTGCCAGCAGAGACGAAGACAACCTGATAAGCTTGCAGTTCTTC. This sequence encodes CASRDEDNLISLQFF.

J is TRBJ1-2 and V is TRBV16, with D possibly TRBD1 on 6 matching bases. Trimming took off 1 base at V and 5 bases at J, with 11 bases between the two ends. The CDR3 runs 14 residues. Germline V CDR1 and CDR2: KGHSY, FQNENV. The CDR3 loop is CASSQLGQGYGYTF. In DNA form, the CDR3 reads TGTGCCAGCAGCCAATTGGGGCAGGGGTATGGCTACACCTTC.

The V gene is TRBV7-8, the J gene TRBJ2-5, with unresolved D. The germline gives CDR1 SGHVS, CDR2 FQNEAQ. CDR3 size: 14 residues. V dropped 1 base and J dropped 5 bases, with 11 bases sitting between them. CDR3 sequence (DNA): TGTGCCAGCAGCTTAGGGAGACTGGTCGAGACCCAGTACTTC. The encoded protein is CASSLGRLVETQYF.

The chain has TRBV4-1 and TRBJ1-1; TRBD1 is a possible D gene (6 bases). V was clipped by 0 bases and J by 4 bases, with 12 bases between them. Germline CDR1 is MGHRA and CDR2 is YSYEKL. The length of the CDR3 is 15 residues. As DNA, the CDR3 is TGCGCCAGCAGCCAAGATTTAGGGGGTAGCACTGAAGCTTTCTTT. Its protein is CASSQDLGGSTEAFF.

The chain joins TRBV4-1 to TRBJ2-3; no firm D call. Germline-derived CDR1 and CDR2 are MGHRA and YSYEKL. This CDR3 contains 12 residues. V dropped 3 bases and J dropped 5 bases, with 6 bases sitting between them. CDR3 loop: CASSQEQDTQYF. The CDR3 DNA is TGCGCCAGCAGCCAGGAGCAAGATACGCAGTATTTT.

The rearrangement uses TRBV28 and TRBJ2-5, with 8 positions matching TRBD1. After removal of 3 bases from V and 7 bases from J, the junction contained 7 bases not matched to a gene. CDR1 and CDR2 from the germline V gene are MDHEN and SYDVKM. The CDR3 extends over 14 amino acids. CDR3 residues: CASSFQGAVGTQYF. The CDR3 nucleotides read TGTGCCAGCAGTTTTCAGGGGGCTGTGGGGACCCAGTACTTC.

V usage is TRBV6-2 or TRBV6-3 and J usage is TRBJ2-1; D may correspond to TRBD1 or TRBD2 (5 bases each). There are 14 residues in the CDR3. Between the trimmed V and J ends, which lost 3 bases and 6 bases, there was a span of 12 bases. Germline V gene lookup returns CDR1 MNHEY and CDR2 SVGEGT. DNA of the CDR3: TGTGCCAGCAGTTATAGCCTTGGGGGCAATGAGCAGTTCTTC. Its protein product is CASSYSLGGNEQFF.

The chain combines TRBV5-5 with TRBJ2-5; TRBD2 aligns across 10 bases. V lost 3 bases to trimming and J lost 5 bases; unmatched junction nucleotides: 13. The germline V gene has CDR1 SGHKS and CDR2 YYEKEE (reference sequence). CDR3 length: 17 amino acids. CDR3 in DNA: TGTGCCAGCAGCTCCTTGCCAGCGGGGGGGCTAAGGGAGACCCAGTACTTC. It codes for CASSSLPAGGLRETQYF.

V is TRBV27 and J is TRBJ2-2; D is unresolved. CDR3 length: 16 amino acids. V was clipped by 3 bases and J by 4 bases, with 15 bases between them. CDR1 and CDR2 from the germline V gene are MNHEY and SMNVEV (reference sequence). Here the CDR3 DNA reads TGTGCCAGCAGTTTTGCCGGACCCCCTATCACCGGGGAGCTGTTTTTT. Translating it yields CASSFAGPPITGELFF.

The genes are TRBV3-1 (or the pseudogene TRBV3-2) and TRBJ2-5; the D gene is possibly TRBD2 (6 bases). Per the germline V gene, CDR1 is LGHDT and CDR2 is YNNKEL (reference sequence). Deletions cut 0 bases from V and 5 bases from J, with 13 bases between. The CDR3 spans 15 residues. CDR3 coding DNA: TGTGCCAGCAGCCAAGAGTACGGGGGTGGTGAGACCCAGTACTTC. Translating gives CASSQEYGGGETQYF.

V and J are TRBV12-5 and TRBJ2-3; 8 bases line up with TRBD2. Per germline, CDR1 LGHNT and CDR2 FRNRAP. V was pared by 6 bases and J by 4 bases, with 15 bases of the junction left unmatched. CDR3 length: 17 amino acids. CDR3 sequence reads: CASGRRGTRYRADTQYF. CDR3 bases: TGTGCTAGTGGACGCCGAGGGACTAGATATCGGGCAGATACGCAGTATTTT.

The rearrangement links TRBV5-4 to TRBJ2-7, with 11 bases lining up with TRBD2. Per the germline V gene, CDR1 is SGHNT and CDR2 is YYREEE (reference sequence). CDR3 length equals 16 residues. Trimming removed 4 bases from V and 3 bases from J; junction bases left unmatched: 9. CDR3 in DNA: TGTGCCAGCAGCCCCAATAGCGGGGGGGAATACTACGAGCAGTACTTC. This encodes CASSPNSGGEYYEQYF.

This clone was seen once. V is TRBV7-6 and J is TRBJ2-5; the match to TRBD2 covers 15 bases. The germline V gene has CDR1 SGHVS and CDR2 FNYEAQ. This CDR3 contains 18 residues. V shed 5 bases, J shed 4 bases, and the junction held 11 bases outside the gene matches. CDR3 nucleotide sequence: TGTGCCAGCAGCGACCCGACCGGGACTAGCGGGGGGATAGAGACCCAGTACTTC. Translation gives CASSDPTGTSGGIETQYF.

V is TRBV4-1 and J is TRBJ2-7; weak D call: TRBD1 (6 bases). V was clipped by 0 bases and J by 0 bases, with 12 bases between them. CDR1 and CDR2 from the germline V gene are MGHRA and YSYEKL. There are 16 residues in the CDR3. This CDR3 reads CASSQEQGGVSYEQYF. In DNA, the CDR3 is TGCGCCAGCAGCCAAGAACAGGGTGGGGTCTCCTACGAGCAGTACTTC.

V is TRBV24-1 and J is TRBJ2-3; no clear D. Germline CDR1 reads KGHDR; CDR2 reads SFDVKD. The V end lost 1 base, the J end lost 2 bases, and 12 bases lay between the germline ends. This CDR3 region has 16 residues. CDR3 residues: CATSDFGSSDTDTQYF. The DNA for the CDR3 is TGTGCCACCAGTGATTTTGGCAGTTCAGACACAGATACGCAGTATTTT.

The chain joins TRBV6-2 or TRBV6-3 to TRBJ2-7; D is unclear. The CDR3 consists of 15 residues. V dropped 0 bases and J dropped 5 bases, with 14 bases sitting between them. CDR1 is MNHEY and CDR2 is SVGEGT in the germline V gene. The CDR3 nucleotides read TGTGCCAGCAGTTACTCGCTAACAGCCGTCCACGAGCAGTACTTC. This codes for CASSYSLTAVHEQYF.

This clone was detected only a few times. The chain links TRBV6-5 to TRBJ1-5; D ambiguous. Trimming pared 2 bases from V and 0 bases from J, leaving 8 bases between. Germline lookup yields CDR1 MNHEY and CDR2 SVGAGI. This CDR3 region has 15 residues. The CDR3 here is CASSYADGSNQPQHF. As DNA, the CDR3 is TGTGCCAGCAGTTACGCGGACGGTAGCAATCAGCCCCAGCATTTT.

This chain uses TRBV6-1 with TRBJ1-2; D ambiguous. Germline V gene data show CDR1 as MNHNS and CDR2 as SASEGT. Trimming cost V 3 bases and J 4 bases, with 12 bases left between them. The CDR3 spans 14 residues. As DNA, the CDR3 is TGTGCCAGCAGTGAGGGAGGGTTAGGCTATGGCTACACCTTC. Protein sequence: CASSEGGLGYGYTF.

A note on this clone: At one boundary the junction diverges from the germline segment, which might be a read error. The V and J genes are TRBV20-1 and TRBJ2-5; no clear D gene. Germline V CDR1 and CDR2: DFQATT, SNEGSKA (reference sequence). CDR3 size: 12 residues. The DNA for the CDR3 is TGCAGTGCTAATGAGCAGCAAGGGACCCAGTACTTC. It specifies CSANEQQGTQYF.

The rearrangement uses TRBV15 and TRBJ2-7, with 7 bases fitting TRBD1. Germline lookup yields CDR1 LNHNV and CDR2 YYDKDF (reference sequence). Unmatched junction bases numbered 3, after V lost 0 bases and J lost 1 base. This CDR3 contains 15 residues. CDR3: CATSREPDRSYEQYF. CDR3 coding DNA: TGTGCCACCAGCAGAGAGCCGGACAGGTCCTACGAGCAGTACTTC.